This is a list of T cell receptor beta chains from one sample in a study of T cells in Graves' hyperthyroidism and ophthalmopathy. Each CDR3 protein is one row after TCRdb ran MiXCR on the multiplex PCR reads. The data show around 99,000 distinct CDR3 sequences, with roughly 15% seen just once and around two fifths held by the top ten. The material sequenced was blood. These receptors all come from a woman aged 45 to 65 with Graves' hyperthyroidism. CDR3s include the opening cysteine and the closing phenylalanine or tryptophan. The order of the fields is D gene, clone size, J gene, V gene, CDR3 protein, CDR3 DNA. D genes are given only for firm matches. Size is stated for part of the rows, as once, few or many counts, or as a class when the clone is expanded.

d_call: NA
clone_size: NA
j_call: TRBJ1-6
v_call: TRBV4-1
cdr3_aa: CASSQGSGRNSPLHF
cdr3_nt: TGCGCCAGCAGCCAAGGGTCCGGCAGAAATTCACCCCTCCACTTT

d_call: NA
clone_size: NA
j_call: TRBJ1-1
v_call: TRBV2
cdr3_aa: CASRIQQGRTEAFF
cdr3_nt: TGTGCCAGCAGGATCCAACAGGGTAGGACTGAAGCTTTCTTT

d_call: NA
clone_size: few
j_call: TRBJ2-2
v_call: TRBV10-3
cdr3_aa: CAITDREVAGELFF
cdr3_nt: TGTGCCATCACAGACAGGGAGGTCGCCGGGGAGCTGTTTTTT

d_call: TRBD1
clone_size: many
j_call: TRBJ1-1
v_call: TRBV3-1
cdr3_aa: CASSPQGLYTEAFF
cdr3_nt: TGTGCCAGCAGCCCACAGGGGTTGTACACTGAAGCTTTCTTT

d_call: NA
clone_size: NA
j_call: TRBJ2-7
v_call: TRBV29-1
cdr3_aa: CSVFDGGIYEQYF
cdr3_nt: TGCAGCGTTTTTGACGGCGGAATCTACGAGCAGTACTTC

d_call: NA
clone_size: few
j_call: TRBJ1-1
v_call: TRBV27
cdr3_aa: CASTRDKNTEAFF
cdr3_nt: TGTGCCAGCACTCGAGACAAGAACACTGAAGCTTTCTTT

d_call: TRBD1
clone_size: many
j_call: TRBJ2-5
v_call: TRBV15
cdr3_aa: CATSRDFNRGSQETQYF
cdr3_nt: TGTGCCACCAGCAGAGATTTCAACAGGGGAAGCCAAGAGACCCAGTACTTC

d_call: TRBD1
clone_size: many
j_call: TRBJ1-6
v_call: TRBV28
cdr3_aa: CASSPRPGQGFSPLHF
cdr3_nt: TGTGCCAGCAGTCCTCGTCCGGGACAGGGTTTTTCACCCCTCCACTTT

d_call: NA
clone_size: many
j_call: TRBJ2-7
v_call: TRBV6-2/TRBV6-3
cdr3_aa: CASTLVFADEQYF
cdr3_nt: TGTGCCAGCACCCTCGTATTTGCGGACGAGCAGTACTTC

d_call: NA
clone_size: NA
j_call: TRBJ1-6
v_call: TRBV12-3/TRBV12-4
cdr3_aa: CASSDGGISPLHF
cdr3_nt: TGTGCCAGCAGCGACGGTGGGATTTCACCCCTCCACTTT

d_call: NA
clone_size: many
j_call: TRBJ2-3
v_call: TRBV20-1
cdr3_aa: CSALPGQGDTQYF
cdr3_nt: TGCAGTGCCCTACCCGGCCAGGGGGATACGCAGTATTTT

d_call: TRBD1
clone_size: many
j_call: TRBJ1-2
v_call: TRBV4-2
cdr3_aa: CASSHRTGNYGYTF
cdr3_nt: TGTGCCAGCAGCCATAGGACAGGGAACTATGGCTACACCTTC

d_call: NA
clone_size: many
j_call: TRBJ1-2
v_call: TRBV27
cdr3_aa: CASRHEIRGSYGYTF
cdr3_nt: TGTGCCAGCAGGCACGAGATTCGGGGCAGCTATGGCTACACCTTC

d_call: TRBD1
clone_size: many
j_call: TRBJ1-2
v_call: TRBV6-1
cdr3_aa: CASSYNSGTGGFNGYTF
cdr3_nt: TGTGCCAGCAGCTATAATTCCGGGACAGGGGGTTTCAATGGCTACACCTTC

d_call: NA
clone_size: many
j_call: TRBJ2-1
v_call: TRBV27
cdr3_aa: CASSFWRSDDNEQFF
cdr3_nt: TGTGCCAGCAGTTTCTGGCGTTCAGACGACAATGAGCAGTTCTTC

d_call: TRBD1
clone_size: many
j_call: TRBJ1-6
v_call: TRBV30
cdr3_aa: CAWSLDRGITLHF
cdr3_nt: TGTGCCTGGAGTTTGGACAGGGGAATCACCCTCCACTTT

d_call: TRBD2
clone_size: many
j_call: TRBJ2-3
v_call: TRBV20-1
cdr3_aa: CSAVAGGSRGVTDTQYF
cdr3_nt: TGCAGTGCGGTAGCGGGAGGGTCCCGGGGGGTCACAGATACGCAGTATTTT

d_call: NA
clone_size: many
j_call: TRBJ2-1
v_call: TRBV18
cdr3_aa: CASSPDRGRGFF
cdr3_nt: TGTGCCAGCTCACCCGATCGGGGCCGTGGGTTCTTC

d_call: TRBD1
clone_size: many
j_call: TRBJ2-7
v_call: TRBV15
cdr3_aa: CATGTGVEQYF
cdr3_nt: TGTGCCACAGGGACAGGGGTCGAGCAGTACTTC

d_call: NA
clone_size: many
j_call: TRBJ2-1
v_call: TRBV12-3/TRBV12-4
cdr3_aa: CASSLRGGQANEQFF
cdr3_nt: TGTGCCAGCAGTTTAAGGGGGGGACAGGCCAATGAGCAGTTCTTC

d_call: NA
clone_size: NA
j_call: TRBJ1-4
v_call: TRBV12-3/TRBV12-4
cdr3_aa: CASSPSTNEKLFF
cdr3_nt: TGTGCCAGCAGCCCCTCAACTAATGAAAAACTGTTTTTT

d_call: NA
clone_size: many
j_call: TRBJ2-1
v_call: TRBV28
cdr3_aa: CASSLGGMDEQFF
cdr3_nt: TGTGCCAGCAGTCTTGGGGGTATGGATGAGCAGTTCTTC

d_call: TRBD2
clone_size: NA
j_call: TRBJ2-1
v_call: TRBV9
cdr3_aa: CASNAARANSGGDNEQFF
cdr3_nt: TGTGCCAGCAACGCCGCCCGGGCGAATAGCGGGGGAGACAATGAGCAGTTCTTC

d_call: NA
clone_size: many
j_call: TRBJ2-3
v_call: TRBV12-3/TRBV12-4
cdr3_aa: CASSLDDTQYF
cdr3_nt: TGTGCCAGCAGTTTGGACGATACGCAGTATTTT

d_call: TRBD1
clone_size: many
j_call: TRBJ2-6
v_call: TRBV27
cdr3_aa: CASSSHRGGANVLTF
cdr3_nt: TGTGCCAGCAGCTCCCACAGGGGTGGGGCCAACGTCCTGACTTTC

d_call: NA
clone_size: many
j_call: TRBJ2-2
v_call: TRBV28
cdr3_aa: CASSFMQNTGELFF
cdr3_nt: TGTGCCAGCAGTTTTATGCAGAACACCGGGGAGCTGTTTTTT

d_call: NA
clone_size: many
j_call: TRBJ2-5
v_call: TRBV6-1
cdr3_aa: CASSFAYQETQYF
cdr3_nt: TGTGCCAGCAGTTTTGCGTACCAAGAGACCCAGTACTTC

d_call: NA
clone_size: many
j_call: TRBJ1-2
v_call: TRBV19
cdr3_aa: CASRIADLSYGYTF
cdr3_nt: TGTGCCAGTAGGATCGCAGACCTCAGCTATGGCTACACCTTC

d_call: NA
clone_size: many
j_call: TRBJ2-1
v_call: TRBV6-1
cdr3_aa: CASSFPGSYNEQFF
cdr3_nt: TGTGCCAGCAGTTTTCCTGGCTCCTACAATGAGCAGTTCTTC

d_call: NA
clone_size: many
j_call: TRBJ1-6
v_call: TRBV7-8
cdr3_aa: CASSPLDSPLHF
cdr3_nt: TGTGCCAGCAGCCCTCTGGATTCACCCCTCCACTTT

d_call: TRBD1
clone_size: many
j_call: TRBJ1-2
v_call: TRBV29-1
cdr3_aa: CSVAGTGGRAYGYTF
cdr3_nt: TGCAGCGTGGCCGGTACAGGGGGCCGGGCCTATGGCTACACCTTC

d_call: NA
clone_size: NA
j_call: TRBJ2-4
v_call: TRBV5-5
cdr3_aa: CASSLATGNIQYF
cdr3_nt: TGTGCCAGCAGCTTGGCGACCGGAAACATTCAGTACTTC

d_call: NA
clone_size: many
j_call: TRBJ1-2
v_call: TRBV7-9
cdr3_aa: CASSRDYGYTF
cdr3_nt: TGTGCCAGCAGCAGGGATTATGGCTACACCTTC

d_call: NA
clone_size: many
j_call: TRBJ2-2
v_call: TRBV28
cdr3_aa: CASSLRGSRTGELFF
cdr3_nt: TGTGCCAGCAGTTTACGGGGGAGCCGCACCGGGGAGCTGTTTTTT

d_call: NA
clone_size: many
j_call: TRBJ1-1
v_call: TRBV7-8
cdr3_aa: CASSRRARTEAFF
cdr3_nt: TGTGCCAGCAGTCGTAGGGCGCGGACTGAAGCTTTCTTT

d_call: NA
clone_size: many
j_call: TRBJ1-3
v_call: TRBV12-3/TRBV12-4
cdr3_aa: CAGRDRNSGNTIYF
cdr3_nt: TGTGCCGGACGAGACAGGAACTCTGGAAACACCATATATTTT

d_call: NA
clone_size: many
j_call: TRBJ2-3
v_call: TRBV30
cdr3_aa: CAWNKRTDTQYF
cdr3_nt: TGTGCCTGGAACAAGCGTACAGATACGCAGTATTTT

d_call: NA
clone_size: NA
j_call: TRBJ1-2
v_call: TRBV7-2
cdr3_aa: CASSFRSESYGYTF
cdr3_nt: TGTGCCAGCAGCTTCCGGAGCGAGAGCTATGGCTACACCTTC

d_call: NA
clone_size: NA
j_call: TRBJ2-7
v_call: TRBV7-3
cdr3_aa: CASSSERRREQYF
cdr3_nt: TGTGCCAGCAGCTCCGAAAGGAGGCGGGAGCAGTACTTC

d_call: NA
clone_size: many
j_call: TRBJ2-1
v_call: TRBV20-1
cdr3_aa: CSAIGGSFSSYNEQFF
cdr3_nt: TGCAGTGCTATCGGAGGCAGCTTCAGCTCCTACAATGAGCAGTTCTTC

d_call: NA
clone_size: many
j_call: TRBJ2-2
v_call: TRBV30
cdr3_aa: CAWAAGGINTGELFF
cdr3_nt: TGTGCCTGGGCTGCCGGAGGGATCAACACCGGGGAGCTGTTTTTT

d_call: NA
clone_size: many
j_call: TRBJ2-5
v_call: TRBV7-2
cdr3_aa: CASSSSSVKETQYF
cdr3_nt: TGTGCCAGCAGCTCATCGTCCGTTAAAGAGACCCAGTACTTC

d_call: NA
clone_size: many
j_call: TRBJ2-1
v_call: TRBV6-1
cdr3_aa: CASSRIANEQFF
cdr3_nt: TGTGCCAGCAGCCGCATTGCAAATGAGCAGTTCTTC

d_call: NA
clone_size: many
j_call: TRBJ1-5
v_call: TRBV19
cdr3_aa: CASSIAGSNQPQHF
cdr3_nt: TGTGCCAGTAGTATAGCCGGAAGCAATCAGCCCCAGCATTTT